This TCR beta chain emerged from a study of blood T cell repertoires in COVID-19. The germline CDR1 and CDR2 sequences are MNHEY and SVGAGI. The CDR3 runs 15 residues. With 2 bases removed from V and 2 bases from J, the gap between germline ends came to 12 bases. The assay was immunoSEQ multiplex PCR, and TCRdb's table has in-frame clones only and misses some. The sample lists almost 25,000 clones; roughly 94% were seen once. Material for sequencing was peripheral blood. This TCR derives from a man aged 65 to 79 with active COVID-19. J is TRBJ1-1 and V is TRBV6-5; a possible D gene is TRBD1 (5 bases). CDR3 nucleotide sequence: TGTGCCAGCAGTTACGGCGCCAGGGTCAACACTGAAGCTTTCTTT. It specifies CASSYGARVNTEAFF.